This T cell receptor beta chain was sequenced during a study of T cell responses to AZD1222 COVID-19 vaccine. Whole-study results and caveats: Clonal diversity was possibly underestimated, and white British individuals and females predominated among donors.

Comments on this clone: Its antigen is not known.

Germline CDR1 is LNHDA and CDR2 is SQIVND (reference sequence). V gave up 7 bases and J gave up 3 bases, with 7 bases separating them. The CDR3 totals 12 residues. Assay used: immunoSEQ multiplex PCR; TCRdb lists only in-frame clones, some missing. The sample includes 200,000 or so clones, around 90% seen only once; the top ten take 0.99%. This receptor was obtained from an adult in good health. The material was peripheral blood, obtained on day 0 of AZD1222 vaccination. This sequence joins TRBV19 and TRBJ2-1; D is uncertain. CDR3 loop: CASNQDYNEQFF. The CDR3 DNA reads TGTGCCAGTAACCAGGACTACAATGAGCAGTTCTTC.